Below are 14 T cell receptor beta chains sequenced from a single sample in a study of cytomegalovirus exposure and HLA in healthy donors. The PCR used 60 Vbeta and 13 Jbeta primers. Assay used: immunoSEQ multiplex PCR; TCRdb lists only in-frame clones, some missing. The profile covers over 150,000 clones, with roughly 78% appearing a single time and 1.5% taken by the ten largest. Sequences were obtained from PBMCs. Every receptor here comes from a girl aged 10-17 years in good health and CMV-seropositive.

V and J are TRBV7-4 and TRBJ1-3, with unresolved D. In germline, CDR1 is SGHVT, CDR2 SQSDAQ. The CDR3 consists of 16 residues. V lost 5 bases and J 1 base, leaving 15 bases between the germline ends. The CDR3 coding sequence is TGTGCCAGCAGCCCCTGGGCCGTACGATCTGGAAACACCATATATTTT. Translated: CASSPWAVRSGNTIYF.

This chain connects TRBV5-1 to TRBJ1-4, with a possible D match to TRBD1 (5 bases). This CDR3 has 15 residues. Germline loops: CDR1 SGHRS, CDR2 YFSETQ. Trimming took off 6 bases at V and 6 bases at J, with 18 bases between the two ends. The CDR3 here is CASKFLGVRDEKLFF. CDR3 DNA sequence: TGCGCCAGCAAATTCTTAGGGGTAAGGGATGAAAAACTGTTTTTT. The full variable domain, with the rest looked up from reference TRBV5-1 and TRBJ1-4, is KAGVTQTPRYLIKTRGQQVTLSCSPISGHRSVSWYQQTPGQGLQFLFEYFSETQRNKGNFPGRFSGRQFSNSRSEMNVSTLELGDSALYLCASKFLGVRDEKLFFGSGTQLSVL.

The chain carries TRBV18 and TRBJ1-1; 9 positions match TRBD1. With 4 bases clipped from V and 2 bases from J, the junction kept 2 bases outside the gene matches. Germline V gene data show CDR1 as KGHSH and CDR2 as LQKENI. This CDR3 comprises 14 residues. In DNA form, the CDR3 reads TGTGCCAGCTCACAGGGACAGGGCAACACTGAAGCTTTCTTT. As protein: CASSQGQGNTEAFF.

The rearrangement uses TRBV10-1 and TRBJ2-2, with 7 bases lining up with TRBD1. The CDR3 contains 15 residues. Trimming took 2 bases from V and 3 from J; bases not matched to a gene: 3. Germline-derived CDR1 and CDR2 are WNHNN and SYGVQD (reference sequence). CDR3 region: CASSERGLHTGELFF. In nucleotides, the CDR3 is TGCGCCAGCAGTGAGAGGGGGCTCCACACCGGGGAGCTGTTTTTT.

CDR3 protein: CASSLGTGGFQPQHF. DNA of the CDR3: TGTGCCAGCAGTCTTGGGACAGGGGGCTTTCAGCCCCAGCATTTT. The rearrangement links TRBV7-8 to TRBJ1-5, with 12 bases that match TRBD1. The germline CDR1 and CDR2 sequences are SGHVS and FQNEAQ. V trimming: 6 bases; J trimming: 6 bases; junction bases outside the gene matches: 6. This CDR3 comprises 15 residues.

The CDR3 sequence is CASSFPPGQGRQNQETQYF. CDR3 DNA: TGCGCCAGCAGCTTTCCTCCGGGACAGGGGCGACAAAACCAAGAGACCCAGTACTTC. V usage is TRBV5-1 and J usage is TRBJ2-5, with 10 bases matching TRBD1. Unmatched junction bases numbered 13, after V lost 2 bases and J lost 0 bases. This CDR3 has 19 amino acids. The germline CDR1 and CDR2 sequences are SGHRS and YFSETQ.

The CDR3 DNA reads as TGTGCCAGCAGTTATCACTCCTACGAGCAGTACTTC. Residues: CASSYHSYEQYF. J is TRBJ2-7 and V is TRBV6-6; D remains ambiguous. Trimming took off 3 bases at V and 0 bases at J, with 3 bases between the two ends. The germline CDR1 and CDR2 sequences are MNHNY and SVGAGI (reference sequence). CDR3 length equals 12 residues.

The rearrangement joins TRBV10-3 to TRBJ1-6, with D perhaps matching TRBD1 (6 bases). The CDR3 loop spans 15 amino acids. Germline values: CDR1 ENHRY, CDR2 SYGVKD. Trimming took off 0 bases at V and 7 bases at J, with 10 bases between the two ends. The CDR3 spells CAISESSGGNSPLHF. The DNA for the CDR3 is TGTGCCATCAGTGAGTCGTCGGGGGGCAATTCACCCCTCCACTTT.

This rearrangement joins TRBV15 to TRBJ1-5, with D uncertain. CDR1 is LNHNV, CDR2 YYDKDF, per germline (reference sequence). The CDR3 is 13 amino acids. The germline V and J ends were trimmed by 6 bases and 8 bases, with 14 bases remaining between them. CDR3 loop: CATSPTPIKPQHF. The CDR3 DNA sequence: TGTGCCACCAGTCCCACCCCTATAAAGCCCCAGCATTTT. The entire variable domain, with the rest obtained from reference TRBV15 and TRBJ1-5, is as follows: DAMVIQNPRYQVTQFGKPVTLSCSQTLNHNVMYWYQQKSSQAPKLLFHYYDKDFNNEADTPDNFQSRRPNTSFCFLDIRSPGLGDTAMYLCATSPTPIKPQHFGDGTRLSIL.

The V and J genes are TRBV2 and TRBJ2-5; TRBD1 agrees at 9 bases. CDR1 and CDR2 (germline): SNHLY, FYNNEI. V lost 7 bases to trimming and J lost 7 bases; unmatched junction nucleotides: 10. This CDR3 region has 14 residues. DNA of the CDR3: TGTGCCAGCATCGGGACAGGGAATGACGGGACCCAGTACTTC. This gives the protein CASIGTGNDGTQYF. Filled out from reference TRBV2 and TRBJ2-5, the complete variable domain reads EPEVTQTPSHQVTQMGQEVILRCVPISNHLYFYWYRQILGQKVEFLVSFYNNEISEKSEIFDDQFSVERPDGSNFTLKIRSTKLEDSAMYFCASIGTGNDGTQYFGPGTRLLVL.

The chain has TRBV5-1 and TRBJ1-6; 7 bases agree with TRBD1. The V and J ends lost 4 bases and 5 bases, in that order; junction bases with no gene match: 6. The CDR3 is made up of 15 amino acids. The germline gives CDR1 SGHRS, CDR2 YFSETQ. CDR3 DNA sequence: TGCGCCAGCAGCCCGGGGACAGCTAATAATTCACCCCTCCACTTT. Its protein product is CASSPGTANNSPLHF.

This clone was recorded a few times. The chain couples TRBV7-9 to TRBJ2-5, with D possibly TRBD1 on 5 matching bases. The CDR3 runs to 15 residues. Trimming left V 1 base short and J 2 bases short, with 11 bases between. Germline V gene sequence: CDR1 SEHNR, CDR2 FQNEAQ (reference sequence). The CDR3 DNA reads TGTGCCAGCAGCTTAGGGCAGGGAAGGCAAGAGACCCAGTACTTC. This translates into CASSLGQGRQETQYF.

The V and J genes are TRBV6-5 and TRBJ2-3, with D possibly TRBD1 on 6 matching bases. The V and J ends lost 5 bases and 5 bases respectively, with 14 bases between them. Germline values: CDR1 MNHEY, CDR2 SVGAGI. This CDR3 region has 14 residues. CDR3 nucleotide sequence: TGTGCCAGCAGTAGAAACAGGGTAGTAGATACGCAGTATTTT. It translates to CASSRNRVVDTQYF.

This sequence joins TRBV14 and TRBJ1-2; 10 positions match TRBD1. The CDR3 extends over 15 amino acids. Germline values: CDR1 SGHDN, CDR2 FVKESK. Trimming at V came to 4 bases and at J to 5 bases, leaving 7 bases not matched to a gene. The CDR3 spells CASSRDRGLIYGYTF. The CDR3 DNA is TGTGCCAGCAGCCGGGACAGGGGTTTAATATATGGCTACACCTTC.